The clone carrying this T cell receptor (beta chain) came up many times. Ligated cDNA underwent four rounds of PCR with nested alpha and beta constant region primers and SP2. TCRdb redid the calling of the 5' RACE reads with MiXCR, one entry per CDR3 protein. The sample records about 60,000 distinct CDR3 sequences, more than 6% being singletons. V lost 5 bases and J lost 2; bases outside the gene matches: 5. Germline CDR1 SGHTA, CDR2 FQGNSA. This CDR3 is built from 15 residues. The sample is drawn from a study of naive and memory T cell subsets. A UMI-containing oligonucleotide was joined by 3' ligation to the TCR cDNA template.

This TCR was recovered from a female donor in good health. V usage is TRBV7-2 and J usage is TRBJ2-1; 8 bases are shared with TRBD1. The CDR3 loop is CASSLTTGAYNEQFF. In nucleotides, the CDR3 is TGTGCCAGCAGCCTAACGACAGGGGCCTACAATGAGCAGTTCTTC.